The clone carrying this T cell receptor (beta chain) was seen many times. These data belong to a study of beta chain features in type 1 diabetes. Sequenced material consisted of expressed TCRB transcripts (all of the isolated RNA was reverse transcribed). Method: immunoSEQ multiplex PCR; TCRdb's copy keeps in-frame clones and lacks some. The sample includes around 320,000 clones, around 15% seen only once; the top ten take approximately 7%. This clonotype was sampled from a young man in good health. Sequenced material: central memory CD4+ T cells from blood.

CDR3 DNA sequence: TGTGCCAGCAGCGCCGGGACGATCCAAGAGACCCAGTACTTC. It codes for CASSAGTIQETQYF. The chain is built from TRBV9 and TRBJ2-5; D assignment may be TRBD1 or TRBD2 (5 bases each). CDR3 size: 14 residues. Trimming left V 3 bases short and J 1 base short, with 10 bases between. CDR1 and CDR2 (germline): SGDLS, YYNGEE.